The clone carrying this T cell receptor beta chain was counted ten times or more. One entry per CDR3 protein, called by TCRdb with MiXCR from the RT-PCR reads. The sample yields 500,000 to 600,000 distinct CDR3 sequences, about 10% seen once. The sample belongs to a study of response to subunit inactivated influenza vaccine. Sequencing was performed on PBMCs from blood, taken on the day of vaccination. The clonotype was recovered from a man aged 50 or older who received an inactivated influenza vaccine.

The DNA of the CDR3 is TGTGCCAGCAGCAAAGGGACAGTCAACCTCCAAGAGACCCAGTACTTC. The encoded protein is CASSKGTVNLQETQYF. The chain links TRBV7-6 to TRBJ2-5; 7 bases match TRBD1. This CDR3 comprises 16 residues. From germline, CDR1 is SGHVS and CDR2 FNYEAQ. The trim removed 5 bases at V and 1 base at J, leaving 10 bases unmatched. The variable domain in full, with the rest retrieved from reference TRBV7-6 and TRBJ2-5, is GAGVSQSPRYKVTKRGQDVALRCDPISGHVSLYWYRQALGQGPEFLTYFNYEAQQDKSGLPNDRFSAERPEGSISTLTIQRTEQRDSAMYRCASSKGTVNLQETQYFGPGTRLLVL.